Here is one T cell receptor (beta chain) with its context. Antigen: not known. V was pared by 0 bases and J by 7 bases, with 13 bases between. Looked up from germline, CDR1 is SGHKS and CDR2 is YYEKEE (reference sequence). The CDR3 consists of 15 residues. The data originate from a study of Ad26.COV2.S vaccination and SARS-CoV-2 variants. Looking at the study overall: By the intramuscular route, Ad26.COV2.S was given once, or twice 56 days apart. Study findings and constraints: Vaccine and placebo groups showed comparable non-spike TCR breadth.

TCRdb's table, derived via immunoSEQ multiplex PCR, lists solely in-frame clones and lacks some. The repertoire includes about 440,000 clones, roughly 87% of them detected once, and 13% sits in the top ten. Regarding treatment: roughly 18 received Ad26.COV2.S at low or high dose, single or two shots; 5 received placebo; per-sample allocation not given. Sample collection was performed on day 63 after the first vaccine or placebo injection. Sequencing was performed on peripheral blood, taken in a trial of Ad26.COV2.S vaccine versus placebo. The chain is built from TRBV5-5 and TRBJ2-2, with D possibly being TRBD1 or TRBD2 (5 bases each). The receptor comes from a person between 18 and 60 years old who received the Ad26.COV2.S COVID-19 vaccine or a placebo. CDR3 bases: TGTGCCAGCAGCTTGGATTGGGGGTCGCGCGGGGAGCTGTTTTTT. The encoded protein is CASSLDWGSRGELFF.